This T cell receptor beta chain was obtained from a study of blood T cells in healthy people across ages. General study points: Greater diversity and more naive CD4+ cells were seen in long-lived donors than in aged donors.

The second PCR ran about 6 to 12 cycles with a sample-barcoded 5' primer and J-beta primers. TCRdb reprocessed the 5' RACE reads via MiXCR and lists one record per CDR3 protein. The sample has roughly 1.6 million distinct CDR3 sequences, around 36% seen once. Trimming removed 6 bases at V and 5 bases at J, with 17 bases between. The CDR3 has 15 residues. The germline CDR1 and CDR2 sequences are MNHNY and SVGAGI (reference sequence). On this clonotype: Its target is not known.

V is TRBV6-6 and J is TRBJ1-5; D may be TRBD1 (6 bases). The TCR was taken from a young woman in good health. Sequencing input: blood. The DNA of the CDR3 is TGTGCCAGCAGCACGAACCCTGAGGGGGATCAGCCCCAGCATTTT. This codes for CASSTNPEGDQPQHF.